This T cell receptor (beta chain) came from a study of cytomegalovirus exposure and HLA in healthy donors. Researchers ran the PCR with 60 Vbeta and 13 Jbeta primers. Produced via immunoSEQ multiplex PCR; TCRdb's table is partial and in-frame only. This table has 35,000 to 45,000 clones, about 50% appearing once. The CDR3 runs to 17 residues. V dropped 0 bases and J dropped 2; count of bases not matched to a gene: 11. Germline V gene data show CDR1 as SGHRS and CDR2 as YFSETQ. For this clone: What it binds is unknown.

Study findings and constraints: In a later analysis, specific HLA alleles were associated with about 18,000 TCR beta sequences at a 0.05 false discovery rate. Later analysis identified a missense DCLRE1C variant that was linked to TCR beta V- and J-gene trimming.

Sequencing was done on a sample of PBMCs. This clonotype originated in a human donor in good health. The chain recombines TRBV5-1 with TRBJ2-7; 7 bases map to TRBD2. The CDR3 DNA reads TGCGCCAGCAGCTTGGGGGCAGGGCGGGGGTATCCCTACGAGCAGTACTTC. Protein sequence: CASSLGAGRGYPYEQYF.